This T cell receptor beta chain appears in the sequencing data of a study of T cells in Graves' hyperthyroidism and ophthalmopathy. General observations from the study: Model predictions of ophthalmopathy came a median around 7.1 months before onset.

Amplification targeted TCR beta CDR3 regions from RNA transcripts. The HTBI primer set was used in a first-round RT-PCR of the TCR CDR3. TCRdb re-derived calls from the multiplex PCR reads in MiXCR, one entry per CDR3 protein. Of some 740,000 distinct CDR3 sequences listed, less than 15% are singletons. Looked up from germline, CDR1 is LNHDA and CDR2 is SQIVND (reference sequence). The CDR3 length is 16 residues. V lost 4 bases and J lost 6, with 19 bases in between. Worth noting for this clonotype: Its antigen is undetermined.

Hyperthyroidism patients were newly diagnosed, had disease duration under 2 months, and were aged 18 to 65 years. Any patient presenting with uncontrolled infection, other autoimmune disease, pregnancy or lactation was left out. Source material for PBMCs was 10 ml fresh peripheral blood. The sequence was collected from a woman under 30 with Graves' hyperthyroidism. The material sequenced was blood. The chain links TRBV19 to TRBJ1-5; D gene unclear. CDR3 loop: CASSTSSVWAAQPQHF. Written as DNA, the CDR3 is TGTGCCAGTAGTACCTCGTCGGTGTGGGCAGCTCAGCCCCAGCATTTT.